The clone carrying this T cell receptor beta chain was detected only a few times. This sample's time point: pre-sensitization, week 0. This sample's treatment: therapeutic diphenylcyclopropenone sensitization with weekly scalp DPC. This sample is drawn from a study of human T cells and chemical hapten exposure. A single record per CDR3 protein comes from TCRdb applying MiXCR to the RACE reads. The profile shows 240,000 or so distinct CDR3 sequences, approximately 8.4% of them singletons. Sequenced here: whole blood, sampled in connection with sensitization to the hapten diphenylcyclopropenone (DPC). The TCR comes from a woman aged 40-49 years with alopecia areata. Some clones in this sample may be carry-over from other donors' samples.

CDR3 residues: CASSRGGSPDTQYF. Written as DNA, the CDR3 is TGCGCCAGCAGTCGTGGCGGGAGCCCAGATACGCAGTATTTT. The rearrangement joins TRBV5-1 to TRBJ2-3, with 7 nucleotides matching TRBD2. With 5 bases clipped from V and 4 bases from J, the junction kept 7 bases outside the gene matches. The CDR3 extends over 14 amino acids. The germline V gene has CDR1 SGHRS and CDR2 YFSETQ.